This is a list of T cell receptor beta chains from one sample in a study of blood T cell repertoires in COVID-19. Sequencing used immunoSEQ multiplex PCR; TCRdb keeps in-frame clones, though not all of them. This sample yields a few hundred thousand clones, of which roughly 84% are seen a single time; roughly 1.4% belongs to the top ten. The sequencing input was peripheral blood. These TCRs come from a woman in her 40s who had recovered from COVID-19. CDR3s include the opening cysteine and the closing phenylalanine or tryptophan. D genes are given only for firm matches. Only part of the rows carry a size: once, few, many, or a class if the clone is expanded.

D: -; J: TRBJ2-2; size: few; V: TRBV6-5; DNA: TGTGCCAGCAGCGAGGGAGCCACCGGGGAGCTGTTTTTT; CDR3: CASSEGATGELFF
D: -; J: TRBJ1-1; size: -; V: TRBV28; DNA: TGTGCCAGCAGTCTCTTACGTTTGGGGGCGAGCACTGAAGCTTTCTTT; CDR3: CASSLLRLGASTEAFF
D: -; J: TRBJ2-2; size: -; V: TRBV7-2; DNA: TGTGCCAGCAGCTTAGTTGAACAGACCGGGGAGCTGTTTTTT; CDR3: CASSLVEQTGELFF
D: TRBD1; J: TRBJ2-1; size: -; V: TRBV5-6; DNA: TGTGCCAGCAGCTCCGGGACAGTCAATGAGCAGTTCTTC; CDR3: CASSSGTVNEQFF
D: -; J: TRBJ1-1; size: -; V: TRBV4-2; DNA: TGTGCCAGCAGCCAGAACCAGGGACTCACTGAAGCTTTCTTT; CDR3: CASSQNQGLTEAFF
D: TRBD2; J: TRBJ2-7; size: -; V: TRBV6-6; DNA: TGTGCCAGCAGTTACTCCCCGGGGGGGGGAGACTACGAGCAGTACTTC; CDR3: CASSYSPGGGDYEQYF
D: -; J: TRBJ2-3; size: -; V: TRBV7-9; DNA: TGTGCCAGCAGCTTTTACAGCCGGAAGGCAGATACGCAGTATTTT; CDR3: CASSFYSRKADTQYF
D: TRBD2; J: TRBJ2-1; size: -; V: TRBV27; DNA: TGTGCCAGCAGTTTATCGCCGTTGAGTAGCGGGGGGGACAATGAGCAGTTCTTC; CDR3: CASSLSPLSSGGDNEQFF
D: -; J: TRBJ2-7; size: -; V: TRBV28; DNA: TGTGCCAGCAGCTCTTGGAGCTCCTACGAGCAGTACTTC; CDR3: CASSSWSSYEQYF
D: TRBD2; J: TRBJ2-1; size: -; V: TRBV7-9; DNA: TGTGCCAGCAGCTTAGGGAGCGGGGGGGCCTACAATGAGCAGTTCTTC; CDR3: CASSLGSGGAYNEQFF
D: -; J: TRBJ2-3; size: -; V: TRBV11-3; DNA: TGTGCCAGCAGCACTTCAAGGAGCGGCTCCGGACCAGATACGCAGTATTTT; CDR3: CASSTSRSGSGPDTQYF
D: -; J: TRBJ1-4; size: -; V: TRBV6-5; DNA: TGTGCCAGCAGTTACAGCGGGACTAATGAAAAACTGTTTTTT; CDR3: CASSYSGTNEKLFF
D: TRBD1; J: TRBJ2-1; size: -; V: TRBV13; DNA: TGTGCCAGCAGCTTTACGAGACAGGGGGCGAATGAGCAGTTCTTC; CDR3: CASSFTRQGANEQFF
D: -; J: TRBJ2-7; size: once; V: TRBV24-1; DNA: TGTGCCACCAGTGATCCCGGGACCTACGAGCAGTACTTC; CDR3: CATSDPGTYEQYF
D: -; J: TRBJ2-7; size: -; V: TRBV5-6; DNA: TGTGCCAGCAGCTTGTTCCTAGCAATTGACGAGCAGTACTTC; CDR3: CASSLFLAIDEQYF
D: -; J: TRBJ1-5; size: -; V: TRBV7-9; DNA: TGTGCCAGCAGCTTAGGCCTAACTGATCAGCCCCAGCATTTT; CDR3: CASSLGLTDQPQHF
D: TRBD2; J: TRBJ2-3; size: few; V: TRBV5-1; DNA: TGCGCCAGCAGCTTGGGACTAGCGGGGGAAACAGATACGCAGTATTTT; CDR3: CASSLGLAGETDTQYF
D: TRBD2; J: TRBJ2-3; size: -; V: TRBV28; DNA: TGTGCCAGCAGTTTAGCGGGGGGCCGTACAGATACGCAGTATTTT; CDR3: CASSLAGGRTDTQYF
D: TRBD1; J: TRBJ2-7; size: once; V: TRBV28; DNA: TGTGCCAGCAATTCCCCGGGACAGGGAAGTGTACAGCAGTACTTC; CDR3: CASNSPGQGSVQQYF
D: -; J: TRBJ1-3; size: -; V: TRBV6-5; DNA: TGTGCCAGCAGAGCGGTTAGCTCTGGAAACACCATATATTTT; CDR3: CASRAVSSGNTIYF
D: -; J: TRBJ2-1; size: few; V: TRBV6-5; DNA: TGTGCCAGCATGAGGCTAGCCTACAATGAGCAGTTCTTC; CDR3: CASMRLAYNEQFF
D: -; J: TRBJ1-1; size: -; V: TRBV28; DNA: TGTGCCAGCAGTTTAAGGGGGGGAAGAGCTGAAGCTTTCTTT; CDR3: CASSLRGGRAEAFF
D: -; J: TRBJ2-4; size: -; V: TRBV3-1/TRBV3-2; DNA: TGTGCCAGCAGCCAAGTGAGGGACATTCAGTACTTC; CDR3: CASSQVRDIQYF
D: -; J: TRBJ1-3; size: -; V: TRBV7-8; DNA: TGTGCCAGCAGCTTAGTGACACAGACATATGGAAACACCATATATTTT; CDR3: CASSLVTQTYGNTIYF
D: -; J: TRBJ2-1; size: -; V: TRBV7-9; DNA: TGTGCCAGCAGCTTAACGTCAACAGGGAATCCGCAGTTCTTC; CDR3: CASSLTSTGNPQFF
D: TRBD1; J: TRBJ1-1; size: -; V: TRBV6-5; DNA: TGTGCCAGCAGTTACCGGACAGGATACACTGAAGCTTTCTTT; CDR3: CASSYRTGYTEAFF
D: -; J: TRBJ2-7; size: -; V: TRBV19; DNA: TGTGCCAGTAGTATTTGGGGGGTCGGAGACTACGAGCAGTACTTC; CDR3: CASSIWGVGDYEQYF
D: TRBD2; J: TRBJ2-1; size: -; V: TRBV7-2; DNA: TGTGCCAGCAGCTTCTCAGCGGGGGCCCCCTACAATGAGCAGTTCTTC; CDR3: CASSFSAGAPYNEQFF
D: TRBD2; J: TRBJ2-7; size: -; V: TRBV5-1; DNA: TGCGCCAGCAGCCTGGGGGGGACTAGCCCGTTCAACGAGCAGTACTTC; CDR3: CASSLGGTSPFNEQYF
D: TRBD2; J: TRBJ2-1; size: -; V: TRBV24-1; DNA: TGTGCCACCAGTGATTCATTAGCGGGGACCTACAATGAGCAGTTCTTC; CDR3: CATSDSLAGTYNEQFF
D: -; J: TRBJ2-5; size: -; V: TRBV5-8; DNA: TGTGCCAGCAGCTTGTTTACAGTACAAGAGACCCAGTACTTC; CDR3: CASSLFTVQETQYF